A single sample gave rise to the 30 T cell receptor beta chains below, sequenced in a study of PD-1 blockade in classical Hodgkin lymphoma (dated by TCRdb to the early 2020s). Libraries were prepared through the immunoSEQ multiplex PCR assay. Not all clones reach the TCRdb copy of this immuneACCESS table, which keeps in-frame sequences only. Checked studies attribute under half of the gap to unresolved V genes and leave the rest unexplained. The sample table holds 55,000 to 80,000 clones, of which about nine tenths were seen once. Together, the top ten hold around 12% of the sample. The time point tag for this specimen amounts to: cycle 1 day 1 (C1D1), immediately before nivolumab initiation. Relapse after autologous stem cell transplantation had occurred in all trial patients, and cohorts A, B and C were distinguished by prior brentuximab vedotin exposure. The sequences come from peripheral blood mononuclear cells (PBMCs), collected at baseline. The receptors were gathered from a human donor with classical Hodgkin lymphoma.

V is TRBV6-4 and J is TRBJ1-5, with unresolved D. The CDR3 is 14 residues long. Trimming pared 6 bases from V and 4 bases from J, leaving 13 bases between. Per the germline V gene, CDR1 is MRHNA and CDR2 is SNTAGT. CDR3 in amino acids: CASSPGADNQPQHF. The CDR3 nucleotides are TGTGCCAGCAGCCCCGGAGCCGATAATCAGCCCCAGCATTTT.

The J gene is TRBJ2-5, the V gene TRBV11-2; D uncertain. Germline V gives CDR1 SGHAT, CDR2 FQNNGV. The CDR3 loop spans 12 amino acids. The V gene lost 6 bases and the J gene lost 5 bases, with 10 bases spanning the gap. The CDR3 reads CASRRMGETQYF. The CDR3, as DNA: TGTGCCAGCAGGAGGATGGGGGAGACCCAGTACTTC. Looking up the rest from reference TRBV11-2 and TRBJ2-5 gives the full variable domain: EAGVAQSPRYKIIEKRQSVAFWCNPISGHATLYWYQQILGQGPKLLIQFQNNGVVDDSQLPKDRFSAERLKGVDSTLKIQPAKLEDSAVYLCASRRMGETQYFGPGTRLLVL.

The chain combines TRBV5-3 with TRBJ2-4, with D tentatively TRBD1 (5 bases). TRBV5-3 is classed as an ORF, of uncertain function. V was shortened by 4 bases and J by 1 base, with 18 bases between the two germline ends. There are 17 residues in the CDR3. CDR3 sequence reads: CARSTSGNVSAKNIQYF. CDR3 sequence (DNA): TGTGCCAGAAGCACATCAGGGAATGTATCGGCCAAAAACATTCAGTACTTC.

The V and J genes are TRBV28 and TRBJ1-2; D is undetermined. In germline, CDR1 is MDHEN, CDR2 SYDVKM. This CDR3 has 13 amino acids. V lost 10 bases, J lost 2 bases, and 14 bases lay in between. The CDR3 loop is CATEEDGNYGYTF. As DNA, the CDR3 is TGTGCCACCGAAGAGGACGGAAACTATGGCTACACCTTC.

This chain uses TRBV6-4 with TRBJ2-3; possible D gene TRBD2, 7 bases. V gave up 2 bases and J gave up 2 bases, with 8 bases separating them. Germline CDR1 is MRHNA and CDR2 is SNTAGT. This CDR3 contains 14 residues. The CDR3 DNA reads TGTGCCAGCAGTGACGGGGGGGCCACAGATACGCAGTATTTT. Translating it yields CASSDGGATDTQYF.

This chain links TRBV6-5 with TRBJ2-1; no clear D. Germline CDR1 and CDR2: MNHEY and SVGAGI. V was clipped by 1 base and J by 4 bases, with 8 bases between them. This CDR3 has 14 amino acids. The CDR3 spells CASSYFDSYNEQFF. The CDR3 nucleotides are TGTGCCAGCAGTTACTTTGACTCATACAATGAGCAGTTCTTC.

The chain combines TRBV6-5 with TRBJ2-5; TRBD1 or TRBD2 may be the D gene (5 bases each). V gave up 5 bases and J gave up 5 bases, with 15 bases separating them. Germline V gives CDR1 MNHEY, CDR2 SVGAGI. This CDR3 has 14 residues. The CDR3, as DNA: TGTGCCAGCAGTCCCCTGGTGGGGGTGGAGACCCAGTACTTC. Amino acid sequence: CASSPLVGVETQYF.

V is TRBV7-9 and J is TRBJ2-1; no firm D call. V lost 8 bases to trimming and J lost 0 bases, with 11 bases between them. CDR1 is SEHNR and CDR2 is FQNEAQ in the germline V gene (reference sequence). The CDR3 is made up of 14 amino acids. CDR3 sequence: CASHRSSSYNEQFF. DNA for the CDR3: TGTGCCAGCCACCGGTCTAGCTCCTACAATGAGCAGTTCTTC.

The V call is TRBV5-5, the J call TRBJ2-3; D is perhaps TRBD2 (7 bases). The V gene lost 1 base and the J gene lost 3 bases, with 15 bases spanning the gap. The CDR3 is made up of 16 amino acids. From germline, CDR1 is SGHKS and CDR2 YYEKEE (reference sequence). The CDR3 coding sequence is TGTGCCAGCAGCTTGCGTGACGGGGGGCGGACAGATACGCAGTATTTT. It specifies CASSLRDGGRTDTQYF.

Here the CDR3 reads CASSHTASIFNNSPLHF. The CDR3 DNA reads as TGTGCCAGCAGCCACACAGCGTCGATTTTTAATAATTCACCCCTCCACTTT. V is TRBV13 and J is TRBJ1-6; D is unresolved. Germline lookup yields CDR1 PRHDT and CDR2 FYEKMQ (reference sequence). V was pared by 5 bases and J by 5 bases, with 19 bases between. The CDR3 totals 17 residues. Together with reference TRBV13 and TRBJ1-6, the CDR3 gives the full variable domain: AAGVIQSPRHLIKEKRETATLKCYPIPRHDTVYWYQQGPGQDPQFLISFYEKMQSDKGSIPDRFSAQQFSDYHSELNMSSLELGDSALYFCASSHTASIFNNSPLHFGNGTRLTVT.

This clone ranks as large. The V gene is TRBV7-2, the J gene TRBJ1-1, with TRBD1 as a possible D gene (5 bases). Germline CDR1 and CDR2: SGHTA and FQGNSA. The CDR3 extends over 14 amino acids. Trimming took 3 bases from V and 7 from J, leaving 15 bases between them. CDR3 sequence: CASSLFDGGGEAFF. As DNA, the CDR3 is TGTGCCAGCAGCTTGTTTGACGGCGGGGGTGAAGCTTTCTTT.

The chain couples TRBV13 to TRBJ1-2; 8 bases agree with TRBD1. With V trimmed by 2 bases and J by 6 bases, 5 bases remained unmatched. The germline V gene has CDR1 PRHDT and CDR2 FYEKMQ (reference sequence). CDR3 length: 14 amino acids. CDR3 residues: CASSLTGGRNGYTF. DNA of the CDR3: TGTGCCAGCAGCTTAACAGGGGGTAGGAATGGCTACACCTTC.

Only one count was recorded for this clone. The rearrangement joins TRBV2 to TRBJ2-2, with TRBD2 identical over 10 bases. This CDR3 is built from 15 residues. V dropped 3 bases and J dropped 3; count of bases not matched to a gene: 1. Per the germline V gene, CDR1 is SNHLY and CDR2 is FYNNEI. As DNA, the CDR3 is TGTGCCAGCAGTGATCTAGCGGGAGACACCGGGGAGCTGTTTTTT. Its protein product is CASSDLAGDTGELFF.

The chain has TRBV11-2 and TRBJ2-3, with 10 bases lining up with TRBD1. CDR1 and CDR2 (germline): SGHAT, FQNNGV. There are 16 residues in the CDR3. J was trimmed by 4 bases and V by 5 bases; bases with no gene match: 9. The CDR3 DNA reads TGTGCCAGCAGCACAAAGACAGGGGGCGCGTCAGATACGCAGTATTTT. Protein product: CASSTKTGGASDTQYF.

This chain connects TRBV5-1 to TRBJ1-2, with unresolved D. The germline V and J ends were trimmed by 2 bases and 4 bases, with 9 bases remaining between them. CDR3 length: 13 amino acids. Germline values: CDR1 SGHRS, CDR2 YFSETQ. The DNA for the CDR3 is TGCGCCAGCAGCTTAGAAGGGAGCTATGGCTACACCTTC. Translating it yields CASSLEGSYGYTF.

V is TRBV6-6 and J is TRBJ1-5, with D possibly TRBD1 on 5 matching bases. The germline V and J ends were trimmed by 9 bases and 0 bases, with 18 bases remaining between them. Germline V gives CDR1 MNHNY, CDR2 SVGAGI (reference sequence). The CDR3 is made up of 16 amino acids. This CDR3 is CASLGGSTYSNQPQHF. As DNA, the CDR3 is TGTGCCAGTCTCGGGGGGAGCACCTATAGCAATCAGCCCCAGCATTTT.

CDR3 region: CASKGPVAGTYEQYF. The CDR3 coding sequence is TGTGCCAGTAAAGGGCCAGTAGCGGGTACCTACGAGCAGTACTTC. This chain joins TRBV19 and TRBJ2-7; 7 bases match TRBD2. The J segment lost 2 bases and the V segment lost 7 bases, leaving 11 bases of the junction unmatched. This CDR3 is 15 amino acids long. In germline, CDR1 is LNHDA, CDR2 SQIVND (reference sequence).

J is TRBJ2-7 and V is TRBV19; D tentatively reads TRBD1 or TRBD2 (6 bases each). With 4 bases removed from V and 0 bases from J, the gap between germline ends came to 19 bases. This CDR3 spans 17 amino acids. Germline V gene lookup returns CDR1 LNHDA and CDR2 SQIVND (reference sequence). This chain's CDR3 is CASSSITGTASSYEQYF. The CDR3, as DNA: TGTGCCAGTAGTAGCATCACAGGGACTGCAAGCTCCTACGAGCAGTACTTC.

This sequence joins TRBV6-6 and TRBJ2-7; tentative D call: TRBD2 (6 bases). V was pared by 0 bases and J by 1 base, with 10 bases between. Germline V lookup: CDR1 MNHNY, CDR2 SVGAGI (reference sequence). This CDR3 has 15 amino acids. Here the CDR3 reads CASSYSGLKSYEQYF. CDR3 sequence (DNA): TGTGCCAGCAGTTACTCGGGACTTAAGTCCTACGAGCAGTACTTC.

The chain couples TRBV5-8 to TRBJ2-7; TRBD1 matches 10 bases. The CDR3 spans 14 residues. Germline V gene data show CDR1 as SGHTS and CDR2 as YDEGEE. V lost 4 bases and J lost 4; bases outside the gene matches: 5. CDR3 sequence: CASSPGTGAYEQYF. The DNA for the CDR3 is TGTGCCAGCAGCCCCGGGACAGGGGCATACGAGCAGTACTTC.

The chain employs TRBV6-5 and TRBJ1-3, with D possibly TRBD1 on 5 matching bases. CDR1 MNHEY and CDR2 SVGAGI come from the germline V gene. Trimming removed 0 bases from V and 3 bases from J, with 12 bases in between. The CDR3 sequence is 16 residues long. The CDR3 DNA reads as TGTGCCAGCAGTTACTCGCCGGGAGGGGTTGGAAACACCATATATTTT. Its translation is CASSYSPGGVGNTIYF.

The chain has TRBV19 and TRBJ2-3; D perhaps matches TRBD2 (5 bases). Germline CDR1 is LNHDA and CDR2 is SQIVND (reference sequence). Trimming took 0 bases from V and 2 from J, leaving 18 bases between them. The CDR3 has 18 amino acids. Here the CDR3 reads CASSIDGGSDRYTDTQYF. Here the CDR3 DNA reads TGTGCCAGTAGTATAGATGGCGGGTCCGATCGTTACACAGATACGCAGTATTTT.

The V and J genes are TRBV28 and TRBJ2-7, with D possibly called TRBD1 or TRBD2 (6 bases each). The CDR3 length is 15 residues. Germline V gives CDR1 MDHEN, CDR2 SYDVKM. Trimming pared 8 bases from V and 0 bases from J, leaving 17 bases between. CDR3 in amino acids: CASRGGGQSSYEQYF. CDR3 nucleotides: TGTGCCAGCCGAGGAGGGGGGCAGAGCTCCTACGAGCAGTACTTC.

This rearrangement joins TRBV27 to TRBJ2-2; possibly TRBD1 for D (5 bases). V was cut by 6 bases and J by 5 bases, with 10 bases left in between. Germline V lookup: CDR1 MNHEY, CDR2 SMNVEV (reference sequence). The CDR3 runs to 13 residues. CDR3 bases: TGTGCCAGCAGCACAGGAGCGACCGGGGAGCTGTTTTTT. It codes for CASSTGATGELFF.

This chain joins TRBV4-3 and TRBJ1-5; D is perhaps TRBD1 (5 bases). Germline V CDR1 and CDR2: LGHNA, YSLEER. The CDR3 sequence is 14 residues long. Trimming left V 0 bases short and J 6 bases short, with 9 bases between. The CDR3: CASSQETGSQPQHF. The CDR3 region has the DNA TGCGCCAGCAGCCAAGAAACAGGATCTCAGCCCCAGCATTTT.

Here the CDR3 reads CASSYSGDGHYEQYF. In nucleotides, the CDR3 is TGTGCCAGCAGTTACTCTGGGGACGGACACTACGAGCAGTACTTC. The chain couples TRBV6-5 to TRBJ2-7; D tentatively fits TRBD1 or TRBD2 (5 bases each). The germline gives CDR1 MNHEY, CDR2 SVGAGI. The CDR3 covers 15 residues. Deletions cut 0 bases from V and 3 bases from J, with 12 bases between.

The chain carries TRBV6-5 and TRBJ2-3, with 10 positions matching TRBD2. Trimming at V came to 5 bases and at J to 0 bases, leaving 2 bases not matched to a gene. The germline gives CDR1 MNHEY, CDR2 SVGAGI. This CDR3 has 15 amino acids. DNA for the CDR3: TGTGCCAGCAGTCGGACTAGCGGAAGCACAGATACGCAGTATTTT. It codes for CASSRTSGSTDTQYF.

This rearrangement joins TRBV7-3 to TRBJ2-2, with TRBD2 identical over 14 bases. Germline CDR1 is SGHTA and CDR2 is FQGTGA. This CDR3 region has 16 residues. Trimming at V came to 5 bases and at J to 4 bases, leaving 3 bases not matched to a gene. The DNA of the CDR3 is TGTGCCAGCAGCCTAGGACTAGCGGGGGGCACCGGGGAGCTGTTTTTT. Its translation is CASSLGLAGGTGELFF.

The chain carries TRBV30 and TRBJ2-1; 10 bases align to TRBD1. V shed 5 bases, J shed 8 bases, and the junction held 9 bases outside the gene matches. There are 14 residues in the CDR3. Germline values: CDR1 GTSNPN, CDR2 SVGIG (reference sequence). This CDR3 is CAWATGGAFDEQFF. In DNA form, the CDR3 reads TGTGCCTGGGCGACAGGGGGCGCGTTTGATGAGCAGTTCTTC.

This chain joins TRBV21-1 and TRBJ2-7; no DNA check was done on the table's D call, TRBD1. TRBV21-1 is annotated as a pseudogene. The CDR3 length is 16 residues. CDR3 region: CASSVNMRQGAREQYF. The CDR3 coding sequence is TGTGCCAGCAGCGTAAACATGCGACAGGGGGCGCGGGAGCAGTACTTC.